Presented here are 10 T cell receptor beta chains from one specimen sequenced in a study of blood T cells in healthy people across ages. For the second PCR, which ran for about 6 to 12 cycles, a sample-barcoded 5' primer and a J-beta primer mix were used. TCRdb analysed the 5' RACE reads with MiXCR anew, one entry per CDR3 protein. The table lists 920,000 or so distinct CDR3 sequences, 40% to 45% of them singletons. Material for sequencing was blood. The source of these receptors is a woman in her sixties in good health.

The rearrangement joins TRBV20-1 to TRBJ2-5, with D possibly matching TRBD1 (6 bases). CDR3 length: 13 amino acids. With 6 bases removed from V and 5 bases from J, the gap between germline ends came to 16 bases. Germline-derived CDR1 and CDR2 are DFQATT and SNEGSKA (reference sequence). Written as DNA, the CDR3 is TGCAGTGCCGATAAGACAGGAACTGAGACCCAGTACTTC. Its protein product is CSADKTGTETQYF.

This clonotype was seen a handful of times. The chain recombines TRBV21-1 with TRBJ2-3; whether TRBD1, the table's D call, matches the DNA was not checked. TRBV21-1 is a pseudogene. This CDR3 has 13 residues. The CDR3 is CASSPQGPDTQYF. The CDR3 nucleotides read TGTGCCAGCAGTCCACAGGGTCCAGATACGCAGTATTTT.

The chain has TRBV14 and TRBJ2-5; D tentatively fits TRBD1 or TRBD2 (6 bases each). The J call may be mistaken, given a closer DNA end match to TRBJ2-7. CDR1 is SGHDN and CDR2 is FVKESK in the germline V gene. CDR3 length equals 17 residues. CDR3 protein: CASSLRGGGLGSYEQYF. CDR3 nucleotides: TGTGCCAGCAGCCTCCGTGGAGGGGGGCTGGGGAGCTACGAGCAGTACTTC.

V is TRBV15 and J is TRBJ2-5, with D perhaps matching TRBD2 (7 bases). The CDR3 totals 14 residues. Germline V gene sequence: CDR1 LNHNV, CDR2 YYDKDF (reference sequence). V lost 1 base to trimming and J lost 11 bases, with 17 bases between them. This chain's CDR3 is CATSRVGGREEQYF. CDR3 coding DNA: TGTGCCACCAGCAGAGTAGGGGGTCGGGAGGAGCAGTACTTC. Based on the CDR3 plus reference TRBV15 and TRBJ2-5, the full variable domain is DAMVIQNPRYQVTQFGKPVTLSCSQTLNHNVMYWYQQKSSQAPKLLFHYYDKDFNNEADTPDNFQSRRPNTSFCFLDIRSPGLGDTAMYLCATSRVGGREEQYFGPGTRLLVL.

The chain employs TRBV2 and TRBJ1-2, with D perhaps TRBD1 (5 bases). CDR1 is SNHLY, CDR2 FYNNEI, per germline. This CDR3 has 13 amino acids. V was pared by 5 bases and J by 3 bases, with 10 bases between. The CDR3 reads CASSFQGDYGYTF. The CDR3 coding sequence is TGTGCCAGCAGTTTTCAGGGAGACTATGGCTACACCTTC.

The CDR3 region has the DNA TGTGCCAGCAGCTCTGGGGGGGGGACCTCCTACAATGAGCAGTTCTTC. Translating it yields CASSSGGGTSYNEQFF. The chain combines TRBV7-9 with TRBJ2-1; 7 bases line up with TRBD2. The CDR3 loop spans 16 amino acids. V dropped 4 bases and J dropped 0; count of bases not matched to a gene: 6. Germline V CDR1 and CDR2: SEHNR, FQNEAQ (reference sequence).

This clonotype was observed once. The gene calls are TRBV5-6 and TRBJ2-1; D perhaps matches TRBD1 (5 bases). Trimming shortened V by 4 bases and J by 2 bases, and 10 bases separated the two germline ends. The CDR3 is 14 residues long. The germline CDR1 and CDR2 sequences are SGHDT and YYEEEE. This chain's CDR3 is CASSQRQPYNEQFF. The CDR3 nucleotides are TGTGCCAGCAGCCAGAGACAGCCCTACAATGAGCAGTTCTTC.

The chain couples TRBV6-2 or TRBV6-3 to TRBJ1-5; D uncertain. Per the germline V gene, CDR1 is MNHEY and CDR2 is SVGEGT. The V end lost 2 bases, the J end lost 1 base, and 18 bases lay between the germline ends. The CDR3 consists of 18 residues. The CDR3: CASSYGVKGRVSNQPQHF. The CDR3 nucleotides read TGTGCCAGCAGTTACGGGGTGAAGGGTCGGGTGAGCAATCAGCCCCAGCATTTT.

V is TRBV20-1 and J is TRBJ1-2; the D gene is possibly TRBD1 (6 bases). This CDR3 region has 12 residues. With 2 bases removed from V and 4 bases from J, the gap between germline ends came to 8 bases. Germline V gives CDR1 DFQATT, CDR2 SNEGSKA (reference sequence). Here the CDR3 reads CSARQGPYGYTF. The CDR3 nucleotides are TGCAGTGCTAGACAGGGGCCCTATGGCTACACCTTC.

This chain links TRBV12-3 or TRBV12-4 with TRBJ1-1; D not certain. Trimming cost V 0 bases and J 4 bases, with 9 bases left between them. CDR3 length: 14 amino acids. The CDR3 DNA follows: TGTGCCAGCAGTTTAGCTTCCGGAGGCACTGAAGCTTTCTTT. This sequence encodes CASSLASGGTEAFF.